Below are 10 T cell receptor beta chains sequenced from a single sample in a study of blood T cell repertoires in COVID-19 (dated by TCRdb to 2018 to 2021). Library construction relied on the immunoSEQ multiplex PCR assay. The table was pulled from immuneACCESS by TCRdb, which kept in-frame rearrangements only. Such tables lose some clones; where checked, under half of the loss comes from unresolved V genes, and the rest has no known cause. The sample yields some 97,000 clones; about 90% were counted once. The ten largest make up around 5.4% of the sample. The material sequenced was peripheral blood. The receptors shown here come from a human donor in a cohort sampled during active COVID-19.

The chain has TRBV18 and TRBJ2-7; D is ambiguous. The germline gives CDR1 KGHSH, CDR2 LQKENI. This CDR3 spans 13 amino acids. Trimming removed 0 bases from V and 2 bases from J, with 5 bases in between. The CDR3 spells CASSPPATYEQYF. CDR3 coding DNA: TGTGCCAGCTCACCACCGGCCACCTACGAGCAGTACTTC.

The sample holds one count of this clone. This sequence joins TRBV5-4 and TRBJ2-2; 7 bases map to TRBD2. Per germline, CDR1 SGHNT and CDR2 YYREEE (reference sequence). With 2 bases clipped from V and 3 bases from J, the junction kept 4 bases outside the gene matches. The CDR3 is made up of 15 amino acids. CDR3 sequence (DNA): TGTGCCAGCAGCTTTGGGAGGGGCTACACCGGGGAGCTGTTTTTT. Its protein product is CASSFGRGYTGELFF.

The chain carries TRBV6-2 or TRBV6-3 and TRBJ1-5; D ambiguous. This CDR3 spans 15 amino acids. Per germline, CDR1 MNHEY and CDR2 SVGEGT. Trimming pared 4 bases from V and 2 bases from J, leaving 12 bases between. The CDR3 DNA sequence: TGTGCCAGCAGTTTTGTGGGCATTGGCAATCAGCCCCAGCATTTT. Translated: CASSFVGIGNQPQHF.

The V gene is TRBV9, the J gene TRBJ2-1; 7 bases match TRBD2. The V segment lost 0 bases and the J segment 4 bases; nucleotides outside the gene matches: 7. CDR3 length: 16 residues. The germline V gene has CDR1 SGDLS and CDR2 YYNGEE. Written as DNA, the CDR3 is TGTGCCAGCAGCGTAGAGGGTTTGGGACTATACAATGAGCAGTTCTTC. Translating gives CASSVEGLGLYNEQFF.

The gene calls are TRBV6-6 and TRBJ1-6; D not resolved. The germline CDR1 and CDR2 sequences are MNHNY and SVGAGI (reference sequence). The CDR3 loop spans 14 amino acids. V lost 5 bases, J lost 3 bases, and 8 bases lay in between. Here the CDR3 reads CASSTSNYNSPLHF. CDR3 nucleotide sequence: TGTGCCAGCAGTACTAGTAACTATAATTCACCCCTCCACTTT.

V gene TRBV30 combines with J gene TRBJ2-5; 8 bases map to TRBD1. This CDR3 region has 14 residues. After removal of 3 bases from V and 5 bases from J, the junction contained 8 bases not matched to a gene. Germline-derived CDR1 and CDR2 are GTSNPN and SVGIG (reference sequence). CDR3 DNA sequence: TGTGCCTGGAGGGCAACAGGGGGACGGGAGACCCAGTACTTC. Translated, it gives CAWRATGGRETQYF.

V gene TRBV19 combines with J gene TRBJ2-5; 7 nucleotides match TRBD1. CDR1 LNHDA and CDR2 SQIVND come from the germline V gene (reference sequence). The CDR3 is made up of 15 amino acids. V lost 3 bases and J lost 1; bases outside the gene matches: 5. The CDR3 DNA reads as TGTGCCAGTAGTATGTCGGACAGGTCCCAAGAGACCCAGTACTTC. Its protein is CASSMSDRSQETQYF.

The chain combines TRBV5-1 with TRBJ1-1; the D is unclear. CDR1 and CDR2 from the germline V gene are SGHRS and YFSETQ. There are 16 residues in the CDR3. V was shortened by 4 bases and J by 0 bases, with 16 bases between the two germline ends. The CDR3 region has the DNA TGCGCCAGCAGCCAGCCTTTGGCGGGTCTGAACACTGAAGCTTTCTTT. Amino acids: CASSQPLAGLNTEAFF.

CDR3 residues: CAWSGGQDQPQHF. DNA of the CDR3: TGTGCCTGGAGTGGGGGACAGGACCAGCCCCAGCATTTT. The chain carries TRBV30 and TRBJ1-5; the match to TRBD1 covers 8 bases. Per germline, CDR1 GTSNPN and CDR2 SVGIG (reference sequence). V trimming: 1 base; J trimming: 7 bases; junction bases outside the gene matches: 3. This CDR3 has 13 residues. Combining the CDR3 with reference TRBV30 and TRBJ1-5 gives the whole variable domain SQTIHQWPATLVQPVGSPLSLECTVEGTSNPNLYWYRQAAGRGLQLLFYSVGIGQISSEVPQNLSASRPQDRQFILSSKKLLLSDSGFYLCAWSGGQDQPQHFGDGTRLSIL.

This clone was seen once. The chain links TRBV28 to TRBJ2-2; 7 nucleotides align to TRBD1. The CDR3 extends over 17 amino acids. From germline, CDR1 is MDHEN and CDR2 SYDVKM. V lost 2 bases, J lost 7 bases, and 13 bases stayed unmatched. CDR3 sequence (DNA): TGTGCCAGCAGTTTAGCGACAGGGTCGTGGGGGCGCGGGGAGCTGTTTTTT. It yields the protein CASSLATGSWGRGELFF.